What follows are 22 T cell receptor beta chains derived from one specimen sequenced in a study of CXCR3-negative and CXCR3-positive naive CD8 T cells. Libraries were UMI-labeled 5' RACE TRB cDNA. TCRdb reprocessed the 5' RACE reads, with one entry per CDR3 protein and no DNA. The sample totals nearly 90,000 distinct CDR3 sequences. No antigen is known for these receptors. The study's findings and limits: Against CXCR3-negative naive cells, CXCR3-positive naive cells showed more hydrophobic TRB CDR3s.

The source material was naive CXCR3+ CD8+ T cells from blood. As to subset: CD45RO-CCR7+CD27+CD95- naive CD8+ T cells expressing CXCR3 (TNR3+). These receptor sequences come from a human donor in good health. Some clones in this sample may be carry-over from other donors' samples.

This sequence joins TRBV27 and TRBJ2-1; TCRdb selects TRBD2, and the lack of DNA leaves this call unchecked. The CDR3 has 13 residues. Germline CDR1 MNHEY, CDR2 SMNVEV (reference sequence). The CDR3 sequence is CASTLAGYNEQFF.

This chain connects TRBV18 to TRBJ2-7; without DNA, the TCRdb call of TRBD1 cannot be checked. This CDR3 spans 14 amino acids. The germline V gene has CDR1 KGHSH and CDR2 LQKENI. The CDR3 sequence is CASSPRGAPDEQYF.

The rearrangement uses TRBV7-9 and TRBJ1-6; the D call of TRBD1 rests on TCRdb alone, since no DNA is present to check it. Germline assignment: CDR1 SEHNR and CDR2 FQNEAQ (reference sequence). The CDR3 length is 14 residues. The CDR3 sequence is CASSHGNVAQSLHF.

The V and J genes are TRBV4-1 and TRBJ2-5; TCRdb calls TRBD2, which cannot be checked without DNA. Germline CDR1 and CDR2: MGHRA and YSYEKL. The CDR3 totals 13 residues. The CDR3 loop is CASKGLAAETQYF.

The V gene is TRBV12-3 or TRBV12-4, the J gene TRBJ2-7; as DNA is missing, the TRBD1 call by TCRdb cannot be tested. The CDR3 loop spans 14 amino acids. The CDR3 region is CASTDRDTAYEQYF.

The chain employs TRBV29-1 and TRBJ2-2; the TRBD1 assignment by TCRdb is unverifiable without DNA. The CDR3 totals 12 residues. The germline CDR1 and CDR2 sequences are SQVTM and ANQGSEA. The chain's CDR3 is CSATGGTGELFF.

CDR3 sequence: CASSHYPDLAGVRETQYF. V is TRBV7-9 and J is TRBJ2-5; there is no DNA to check the TCRdb D call of TRBD2. Germline V gene sequence: CDR1 SEHNR, CDR2 FQNEAQ (reference sequence). The CDR3 has 18 amino acids.

This chain connects TRBV10-3 to TRBJ2-3; TCRdb returns TRBD1, unconfirmable since there is no DNA. CDR3 length: 12 residues. The germline V gene has CDR1 ENHRY and CDR2 SYGVKD. The CDR3 is CATAPGGDTQYF.

The chain employs TRBV5-1 and TRBJ1-6; TCRdb's assignment of TRBD1 cannot be checked, as there is no DNA. Germline V gene sequence: CDR1 SGHRS, CDR2 YFSETQ. The CDR3 contains 14 residues. The CDR3 protein is CASSLGTGFSPLHF.

The chain carries TRBV15 and TRBJ2-1; TCRdb indicates TRBD1, and absent DNA this call remains unverified. CDR1 is LNHNV and CDR2 is YYDKDF in the germline V gene (reference sequence). The CDR3 runs 15 residues. The CDR3 loop is CATSRSRQGSLEQFF. Together with reference TRBV15 and TRBJ2-1, the CDR3 gives the full variable domain: DAMVIQNPRYQVTQFGKPVTLSCSQTLNHNVMYWYQQKSSQAPKLLFHYYDKDFNNEADTPDNFQSRRPNTSFCFLDIRSPGLGDTAMYLCATSRSRQGSLEQFFGPGTRLTVL.

This chain uses TRBV4-1 with TRBJ2-7; TCRdb's D call, TRBD1, is unchecked because there is no DNA. The CDR3 is 15 amino acids. Looked up from germline, CDR1 is MGHRA and CDR2 is YSYEKL. The CDR3 region is CASSQQGTPSYEQYF.

The gene calls are TRBV21-1 and TRBJ2-3; the TRBD2 assignment by TCRdb is unverifiable without DNA. TRBV21-1 is flagged as a pseudogene. This CDR3 is 16 amino acids long. The CDR3 protein is CASSKLDRGSEHTQYF.

The J gene is TRBJ2-3, the V gene TRBV20-1; the D call of TRBD2 rests on TCRdb alone, since no DNA is present to check it. Germline CDR1 and CDR2: DFQATT and SNEGSKA (reference sequence). The CDR3 length is 14 residues. CDR3 loop: CSASTLGSTDTQYF.

This chain's CDR3 is CASSQDGVPGQGTDTQYF. This chain links TRBV4-1 with TRBJ2-3; absent DNA, TCRdb's TRBD1 call cannot be checked. Germline V CDR1 and CDR2: MGHRA, YSYEKL. The CDR3 has 18 amino acids.

V gene TRBV7-9 combines with J gene TRBJ2-7. Germline CDR1 and CDR2: SEHNR and FQNEAQ (reference sequence). The CDR3 spans 13 residues. CDR3 loop: CASSLAAGYEQYF.

V gene TRBV29-1 combines with J gene TRBJ1-2. Germline V gene sequence: CDR1 SQVTM, CDR2 ANQGSEA. This CDR3 spans 13 amino acids. This CDR3 reads CSVGPDGPYGYTF.

This chain uses TRBV20-1 with TRBJ2-2; TCRdb indicates TRBD1, and absent DNA this call remains unverified. The CDR3 covers 15 residues. CDR1 is DFQATT, CDR2 SNEGSKA, per germline (reference sequence). The CDR3 is CSATQPGFDTGELFF.

The chain is built from TRBV29-1 and TRBJ1-1; TCRdb calls TRBD1, which cannot be checked without DNA. This CDR3 has 14 amino acids. Germline assignment: CDR1 SQVTM and CDR2 ANQGSEA. CDR3 sequence reads: CSVANPYGSTEAFF.

The chain uses TRBV3-1 and TRBJ2-2; the TCRdb call, TRBD1, lacks DNA for checking. CDR1 and CDR2 from the germline V gene are LGHDT and YNNKEL (reference sequence). This CDR3 comprises 18 residues. The CDR3 loop is CASSRATGTPRNTGELFF.

The J gene is TRBJ2-7, the V gene TRBV5-6; TCRdb's D call of TRBD1 is untestable without DNA. Germline CDR1 reads SGHDT; CDR2 reads YYEEEE. This CDR3 is 15 amino acids long. The CDR3 loop is CASSRGSHGYYEQYF.

The J gene is TRBJ2-1, the V gene TRBV7-6; no DNA is available, so the TRBD2 call from TCRdb remains unchecked. From germline, CDR1 is SGHVS and CDR2 FNYEAQ. The CDR3 is 15 residues long. This chain's CDR3 is CASSLGLAGENEQFF.

V and J are TRBV5-1 and TRBJ2-1; TCRdb lists TRBD2, though no DNA is available to test this call. The germline V gene encodes CDR1 SGHRS and CDR2 YFSETQ. This CDR3 region has 19 residues. CDR3 protein: CASSLLTSGRPSSYNEQFF.